The rows below give T cell receptor beta chains drawn from one sample of a study of T cell responses to AZD1222 COVID-19 vaccine. Here immunoSEQ multiplex PCR was the method, and the copy in TCRdb shows in-frame clones only, minus some. The sample holds tens of thousands of clones, roughly 82% seen once. The source was peripheral blood, collected on day 0 of AZD1222 vaccination. These receptors all come from an adult in good health. Each CDR3 is given with its conserved first and last residue. D genes are given only for firm matches. Rows give clone size only sometimes, using once, few, many, or a class for an expanded clone.

>-|TRBJ1-1|-|TRBV30
TGTGCCTGGACCCGGGACGGGAACACTGAAGCTTTCTTT
CAWTRDGNTEAFF
>-|TRBJ2-7|-|TRBV5-4
TGTGCCAGCAGCTTTGGACCGGGTTACGAGCAGTACTTC
CASSFGPGYEQYF
>-|TRBJ1-3|-|TRBV5-4
TGTGCCAGCAGCTTGGAGGGCAGAGCCGCTGGAAACACCATATATTTT
CASSLEGRAAGNTIYF
>-|TRBJ2-2|-|TRBV7-3
TGTGCCAGCAGCCCCAGAGACACCGGGGAGCTGTTTTTT
CASSPRDTGELFF
>-|TRBJ2-2|-|TRBV7-9
TGTGCCAGCAGCTTAGAGTTTCGACTTACGAACACCGGGGAGCTGTTTTTT
CASSLEFRLTNTGELFF
>TRBD1|TRBJ2-7|-|TRBV10-1
TGCGCCAGCAGTGAATCTAGGACAGGGCTCTACGAGCAGTACTTC
CASSESRTGLYEQYF
>-|TRBJ1-2|few|TRBV2
TGTGCCAGCACCGCGGGGATTAACTATGGCTACACCTTC
CASTAGINYGYTF
>-|TRBJ2-1|once|TRBV11-3
TGTGCCAGCAGCTTAGACCCCCGGACGGACAGACGGCAGTTCTTC
CASSLDPRTDRRQFF
>TRBD1|TRBJ2-2|-|TRBV13
TGTGCCAGCAGTCGGTGGACAGGGAACACCGGGGAGCTGTTTTTT
CASSRWTGNTGELFF
>-|TRBJ2-1|-|TRBV11-2
TGTGCCAGCAGCTTAGTGTGGGGTCGCGACAATGAGCAGTTCTTC
CASSLVWGRDNEQFF
>-|TRBJ2-2|-|TRBV12-3/TRBV12-4
TGTGCCAGCAGTTTTACCGGGGAGCTGTTTTTT
CASSFTGELFF
>-|TRBJ2-7|-|TRBV27
TGTGCCAGCAGTCGGGACCCGATCGGGGAGCAGTACTTC
CASSRDPIGEQYF
>-|TRBJ1-5|-|TRBV30
TGTGCCTGGAGACGGGGGGCAGATCAGCCCCAGCATTTT
CAWRRGADQPQHF
>-|TRBJ2-7|-|TRBV3-1/TRBV3-2
TGTGCCAGCAGCCGCTCCTACGAGCAGTACTTC
CASSRSYEQYF
>-|TRBJ2-4|-|TRBV6-5
TGTGCCAGCAGTTACTCGAGCGGCGGTACGAACATTCAGTACTTC
CASSYSSGGTNIQYF
>-|TRBJ2-7|once|TRBV5-1
TGCGCCAGCAGCCAGGGATCCGGGAGAAATGGGCAGTACTTC
CASSQGSGRNGQYF
>-|TRBJ1-1|-|TRBV4-1
TGCGCCAGCAGCCAAGATGGACACACTGAAGCTTTCTTT
CASSQDGHTEAFF
>-|TRBJ1-2|-|TRBV29-1
TGCAGCGTTGAAGTCTTACATACTAACTATGGCTACACCTTC
CSVEVLHTNYGYTF
>TRBD1|TRBJ2-4|-|TRBV6-5
TGTGCCAGCAGTTATGAGTGGCGACAGGGAAAAAACATTCAGTACTTC
CASSYEWRQGKNIQYF
>TRBD2|TRBJ2-2|-|TRBV3-1/TRBV3-2
TGTGCCAGCAGGCGACCGGGGGGTGAGCTGTTTTTT
CASRRPGGELFF
>TRBD1|TRBJ2-2|-|TRBV19
TGTGCCAGCACCGGGACAGAGAACACCGGGGAGCTGTTTTTT
CASTGTENTGELFF
>-|TRBJ2-7|few|TRBV7-9
TGTGCCAGCAGCCTCAGGGGGGTCGGCGAGCAGTACTTC
CASSLRGVGEQYF
>TRBD1|TRBJ1-1|-|TRBV5-1
TGCGCCAGCAGCGCCGGGACAGGGAGCCTGGGAACTGAAGCTTTCTTT
CASSAGTGSLGTEAFF
>-|TRBJ2-7|-|TRBV5-4
TGTGCCAGCAGTCCGATCCCCTTTCAGGAGCAGTACTTC
CASSPIPFQEQYF